Below, 20 T cell receptor beta chains from the same sample are listed, as sequenced in a study of T cell responses to AZD1222 COVID-19 vaccine. Only in-frame clones appear in the TCRdb table, and some are missing; sequencing was by immunoSEQ multiplex PCR. The data show roughly 190,000 clones, with about 89% seen just once and less than 2% held by the top ten. This sample comprised peripheral blood, obtained 28 days after the second AZD1222 dose. The receptor set was obtained from an adult who received the AZD1222 COVID-19 vaccine.

The chain employs TRBV6-2 or TRBV6-3 and TRBJ1-5, with TRBD1 as a possible D gene (6 bases). V was clipped by 5 bases and J by 2 bases, with 10 bases between them. Germline V gene data show CDR1 as MNHEY and CDR2 as SVGEGT. The CDR3 contains 14 residues. The CDR3 spells CASSPNRGNQPQHF. The CDR3 nucleotides are TGTGCCAGCAGTCCCAACAGGGGCAATCAGCCCCAGCATTTT.

The chain recombines TRBV6-5 with TRBJ1-2; D uncertain. Between the trimmed V and J ends, which lost 4 bases and 6 bases, there was a span of 9 bases. This CDR3 is built from 12 residues. In germline, CDR1 is MNHEY, CDR2 SVGAGI. CDR3 nucleotides: TGTGCCAGCAGTTCAGGCATCGATGGCTACACCTTC. Translation: CASSSGIDGYTF.

The chain has TRBV7-3 and TRBJ2-7; 7 bases map to TRBD1. The CDR3 has 16 amino acids. CDR1 and CDR2 (germline): SGHTA, FQGTGA. Trimming cost V 5 bases and J 7 bases; bases outside gene matches: 17. CDR3: CASSPHHRDRAGEQYF. In nucleotides, the CDR3 is TGTGCCAGCAGCCCCCACCACCGAGACAGGGCAGGAGAGCAGTACTTC.

The genes are TRBV24-1 and TRBJ2-5, with a weak D call TRBD1 (5 bases). This CDR3 is built from 15 residues. In germline, CDR1 is KGHDR, CDR2 SFDVKD. Trimming took off 0 bases at V and 3 bases at J, with 10 bases between the two ends. CDR3 coding DNA: TGTGCCACCAGTGATTTGCTGGCCAGGGAAGAGACCCAGTACTTC. It encodes CATSDLLAREETQYF.

The V call is TRBV19, the J call TRBJ1-2, with D tentatively TRBD1 (5 bases). Germline V gives CDR1 LNHDA, CDR2 SQIVND (reference sequence). This CDR3 region has 13 residues. V shed 4 bases and J shed 4 bases, with 10 bases lying between them. The CDR3, as DNA: TGTGCCAGTAGTAGGGGCGTGTCCTATGGCTACACCTTC. Translated: CASSRGVSYGYTF.

The rearrangement links TRBV7-9 to TRBJ2-7; TRBD2 aligns across 9 bases. The CDR3 has 15 amino acids. V lost 4 bases, J lost 3 bases, and 7 bases stayed unmatched. Germline V gene data show CDR1 as SEHNR and CDR2 as FQNEAQ (reference sequence). For the CDR3, the DNA is TGTGCCAGCAGCTCTTCCGGGACTAGCCACTACGAGCAGTACTTC. This encodes CASSSSGTSHYEQYF.

This chain joins TRBV27 and TRBJ1-2; maybe TRBD1 (5 bases). The CDR3 has 12 residues. The ends were cut back, 6 bases at V and 8 bases at J, with 13 bases in the middle. The germline gives CDR1 MNHEY, CDR2 SMNVEV (reference sequence). CDR3 loop: CASRSGGVGYTF. CDR3 nucleotides: TGTGCCAGCAGATCAGGAGGGGTAGGCTACACCTTC.

About this clone itself: This may be a read error: a much more frequent sequence differs by one nucleotide. The same CDR3 is also encoded by other DNA sequences in this sample. This chain joins TRBV11-2 and TRBJ1-2, with D possibly matching TRBD1 (6 bases). Trimming left V 5 bases short and J 2 bases short, with 9 bases between. The CDR3 runs 13 residues. CDR1 is SGHAT and CDR2 is FQNNGV in the germline V gene. Here the CDR3 reads CASSPDRNYGYTF. The CDR3 coding sequence is TGTGCCAGCAGCCCCGACAGGAACTATGGCTACACCTTC.

CDR3 in DNA: TGTGCCAGCAGCCTGCCCGGGTCTCAGCAGAGGGGGGCTAATGAAAAACTGTTTTTT. Translated: CASSLPGSQQRGANEKLFF. This chain uses TRBV7-9 with TRBJ1-4; maybe TRBD1 (6 bases). V gave up 5 bases and J gave up 3 bases, with 25 bases separating them. This CDR3 region has 19 residues. Germline CDR1 SEHNR, CDR2 FQNEAQ (reference sequence).

This clone came up once. V usage is TRBV24-1 and J usage is TRBJ1-5; 9 nucleotides agree with TRBD1. The CDR3 length is 19 residues. Germline trimming cut 0 bases from V and 0 bases from J; bases unmatched to any gene: 8. The germline V gene has CDR1 KGHDR and CDR2 SFDVKD. Written as DNA, the CDR3 is TGTGCCACCAGTGATTTGCCGGGACAGGGAAAATATAGCAATCAGCCCCAGCATTTT. Translating gives CATSDLPGQGKYSNQPQHF.

The V and J genes are TRBV19 and TRBJ1-2; D not resolved. The CDR3 totals 13 residues. CDR1 is LNHDA, CDR2 SQIVND, per germline (reference sequence). Trimming stripped 8 bases from V and 5 bases from J, with 15 bases between. CDR3 loop: CASDEAGRYGYTF. Written as DNA, the CDR3 is TGTGCCAGTGACGAGGCGGGGAGGTATGGCTACACCTTC.

The rearrangement joins TRBV6-1 to TRBJ1-2; D is unresolved. Trimming left V 2 bases short and J 4 bases short, with 8 bases between. The CDR3 has 13 amino acids. CDR1 and CDR2 from the germline V gene are MNHNS and SASEGT. The CDR3 sequence is CASSERGPYGYTF. The CDR3, as DNA: TGTGCCAGCAGTGAACGGGGTCCCTATGGCTACACCTTC.

The chain links TRBV6-5 to TRBJ2-2; no clear D gene. In germline, CDR1 is MNHEY, CDR2 SVGAGI. The length of the CDR3 is 11 residues. V was cut by 11 bases and J by 7 bases, with 11 bases left in between. The CDR3 region is CAGLGGGELFF. The CDR3 nucleotides read TGTGCCGGGCTAGGTGGCGGGGAGCTGTTTTTT.

This chain uses TRBV11-2 with TRBJ2-7; TRBD1 matches 8 bases. J gave up 2 bases and V 5 bases, and 5 bases lay outside the gene matches. CDR3 length: 14 residues. The germline V gene encodes CDR1 SGHAT and CDR2 FQNNGV. CDR3 sequence reads: CASSPDRDPYEQYF. As DNA, the CDR3 is TGTGCCAGCAGCCCGGACAGGGACCCCTACGAGCAGTACTTC.

The chain links TRBV19 to TRBJ1-2; 7 nucleotides line up with TRBD1. The V gene's germline CDR1 is LNHDA and CDR2 SQIVND (reference sequence). V dropped 1 base and J dropped 1; count of bases not matched to a gene: 3. The CDR3 runs to 15 residues. The CDR3 protein is CASSIGTGVNYGYTF. CDR3 DNA sequence: TGTGCCAGTAGTATAGGCACAGGGGTTAACTATGGCTACACCTTC. Filled out from reference TRBV19 and TRBJ1-2, the complete variable domain reads DGGITQSPKYLFRKEGQNVTLSCEQNLNHDAMYWYRQDPGQGLRLIYYSQIVNDFQKGDIAEGYSVSREKKESFPLTVTSAQKNPTAFYLCASSIGTGVNYGYTFGSGTRLTVV.

This clone was detected only once. The V gene is TRBV4-2, the J gene TRBJ2-7; 7 nucleotides match TRBD1. Germline CDR1 LGHNA, CDR2 YNFKEQ. This CDR3 is built from 15 residues. V shed 3 bases, J shed 3 bases, and the junction held 8 bases outside the gene matches. CDR3 region: CASSHALRDSYEQYF. The CDR3 coding sequence is TGTGCCAGCAGCCATGCCCTGAGGGACAGCTACGAGCAGTACTTC.

The chain uses TRBV5-1 and TRBJ2-3, with 15 nucleotides matching TRBD2. V lost 6 bases to trimming and J lost 2 bases; unmatched junction nucleotides: 7. The CDR3 extends over 17 amino acids. Germline V CDR1 and CDR2: SGHRS, YFSETQ. CDR3 nucleotide sequence: TGCGCCAGCACCTCGGGACTAGCGGGGGGACCCACAGATACGCAGTATTTT. It yields the protein CASTSGLAGGPTDTQYF.

CDR3: CASSLGTGGNTIYF. The CDR3 DNA reads as TGCGCCAGCAGCTTGGGGACAGGGGGAAACACCATATATTTT. The chain joins TRBV5-1 to TRBJ1-3; TRBD1 matches 8 bases. Trimming took 0 bases from V and 4 from J; bases not matched to a gene: 0. This CDR3 comprises 14 residues. From germline, CDR1 is SGHRS and CDR2 YFSETQ. The full variable domain, with the rest looked up from reference TRBV5-1 and TRBJ1-3, is KAGVTQTPRYLIKTRGQQVTLSCSPISGHRSVSWYQQTPGQGLQFLFEYFSETQRNKGNFPGRFSGRQFSNSRSEMNVSTLELGDSALYLCASSLGTGGNTIYFGEGSWLTVV.

The chain joins TRBV27 to TRBJ2-7, with 9 bases that match TRBD1. The J segment lost 4 bases and the V segment lost 5 bases, leaving 9 bases of the junction unmatched. This CDR3 spans 15 amino acids. The germline V gene encodes CDR1 MNHEY and CDR2 SMNVEV (reference sequence). The CDR3 bases are TGTGCCAGCAGTCCCTCCCCGACAGGGGGATACGAGCAGTACTTC. It encodes CASSPSPTGGYEQYF.

The V gene is TRBV2, the J gene TRBJ1-5, with unresolved D. The ends were cut back, 4 bases at V and 2 bases at J, with 9 bases in the middle. The CDR3 has 14 residues. Germline CDR1 SNHLY, CDR2 FYNNEI. The CDR3 sequence: CASSGIVGNQPQHF. CDR3 DNA: TGTGCCAGCAGTGGAATAGTGGGCAATCAGCCCCAGCATTTT.